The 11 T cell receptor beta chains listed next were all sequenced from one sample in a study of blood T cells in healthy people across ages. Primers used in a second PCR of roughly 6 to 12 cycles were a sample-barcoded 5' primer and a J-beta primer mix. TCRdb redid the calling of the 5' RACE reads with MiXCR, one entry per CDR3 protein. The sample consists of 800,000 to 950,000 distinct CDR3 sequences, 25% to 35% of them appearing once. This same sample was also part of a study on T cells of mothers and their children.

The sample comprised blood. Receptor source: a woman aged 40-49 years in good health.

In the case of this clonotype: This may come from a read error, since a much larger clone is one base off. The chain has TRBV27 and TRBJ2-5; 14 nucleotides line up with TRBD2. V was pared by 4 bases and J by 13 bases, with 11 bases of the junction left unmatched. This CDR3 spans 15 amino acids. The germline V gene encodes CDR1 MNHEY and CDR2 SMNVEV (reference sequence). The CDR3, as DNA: TGTGCCAGCAGTTCGGGACTAGCGGGGGCCACTGAGTGGTACTTC. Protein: CASSSGLAGATEWYF.

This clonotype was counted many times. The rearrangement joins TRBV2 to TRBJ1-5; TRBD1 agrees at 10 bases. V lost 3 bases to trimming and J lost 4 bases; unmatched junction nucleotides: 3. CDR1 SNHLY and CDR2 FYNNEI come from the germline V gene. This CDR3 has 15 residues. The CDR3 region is CASSDRTGGNQPQHF. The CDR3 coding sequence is TGTGCCAGCAGTGACCGGACAGGGGGAAATCAGCCCCAGCATTTT.

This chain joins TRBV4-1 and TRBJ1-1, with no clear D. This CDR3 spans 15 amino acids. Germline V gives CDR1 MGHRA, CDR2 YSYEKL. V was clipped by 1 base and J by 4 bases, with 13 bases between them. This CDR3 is CASSQGRTWGTEAFF. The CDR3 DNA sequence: TGCGCCAGCAGCCAAGGGAGAACCTGGGGCACTGAAGCTTTCTTT.

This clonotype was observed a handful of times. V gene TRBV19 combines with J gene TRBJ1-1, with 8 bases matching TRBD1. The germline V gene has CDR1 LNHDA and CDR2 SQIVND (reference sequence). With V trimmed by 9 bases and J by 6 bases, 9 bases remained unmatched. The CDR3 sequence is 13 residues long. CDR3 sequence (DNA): TGTGCCAGCCAGACAGGGGTTGCGGCTGAAGCTTTCTTT. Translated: CASQTGVAAEAFF. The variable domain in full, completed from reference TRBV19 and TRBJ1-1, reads DGGITQSPKYLFRKEGQNVTLSCEQNLNHDAMYWYRQDPGQGLRLIYYSQIVNDFQKGDIAEGYSVSREKKESFPLTVTSAQKNPTAFYLCASQTGVAAEAFFGQGTRLTVV.

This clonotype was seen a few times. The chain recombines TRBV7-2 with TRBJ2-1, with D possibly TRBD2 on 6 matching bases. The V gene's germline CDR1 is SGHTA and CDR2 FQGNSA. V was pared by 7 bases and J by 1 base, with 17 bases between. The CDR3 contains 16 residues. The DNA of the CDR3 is TGTGCCAGCAACGCGGGAAGGCAGGCATCCTACAATGAGCAGTTCTTC. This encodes CASNAGRQASYNEQFF. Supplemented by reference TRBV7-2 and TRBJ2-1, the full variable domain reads GAGVSQSPSNKVTEKGKDVELRCDPISGHTALYWYRQSLGQGLEFLIYFQGNSAPDKSGLPSDRFSAERTGGSVSTLTIQRTQQEDSAVYLCASNAGRQASYNEQFFGPGTRLTVL.

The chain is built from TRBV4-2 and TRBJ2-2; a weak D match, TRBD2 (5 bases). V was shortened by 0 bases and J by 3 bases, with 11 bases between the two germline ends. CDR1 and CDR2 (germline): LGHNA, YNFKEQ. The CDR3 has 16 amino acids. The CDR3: CASSQDRGADTGELFF. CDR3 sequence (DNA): TGTGCCAGCAGCCAAGATCGGGGTGCGGACACCGGGGAGCTGTTTTTT.

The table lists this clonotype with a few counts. The CDR3 reads CASSPIAGGPVNEQFF. The CDR3 nucleotides are TGTGCCAGCAGCCCGATAGCGGGGGGGCCGGTAAATGAGCAGTTCTTC. V is TRBV7-2 and J is TRBJ2-1, with TRBD2 matching over 11 bases. This CDR3 contains 16 residues. Trimming removed 5 bases from V and 7 bases from J; junction bases left unmatched: 10. Germline lookup yields CDR1 SGHTA and CDR2 FQGNSA.

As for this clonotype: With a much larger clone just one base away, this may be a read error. CDR3 nucleotide sequence: TGTGCCAGCAGCCAAGTGGGAGGGGCTGGGGAGACCCAGTACTTC. Translating gives CASSQVGGAGETQYF. The chain combines TRBV4-2 with TRBJ2-5; 7 nucleotides line up with TRBD2. Per germline, CDR1 LGHNA and CDR2 YNFKEQ. V lost 1 base, J lost 5 bases, and 7 bases stayed unmatched. This CDR3 has 15 amino acids.

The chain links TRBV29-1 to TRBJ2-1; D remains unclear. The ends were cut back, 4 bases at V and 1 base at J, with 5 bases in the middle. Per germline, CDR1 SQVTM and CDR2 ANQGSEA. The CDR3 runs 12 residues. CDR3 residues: CSVVLSYNEQFF. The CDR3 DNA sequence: TGCAGCGTTGTACTGTCCTACAATGAGCAGTTCTTC.

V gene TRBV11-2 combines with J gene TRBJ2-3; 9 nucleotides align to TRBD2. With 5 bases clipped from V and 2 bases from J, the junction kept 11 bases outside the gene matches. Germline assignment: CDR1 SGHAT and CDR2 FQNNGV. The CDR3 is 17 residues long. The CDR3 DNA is TGTGCCAGCAGCCCACAAGGGGCGGGGGGGCACACAGATACGCAGTATTTT. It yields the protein CASSPQGAGGHTDTQYF.

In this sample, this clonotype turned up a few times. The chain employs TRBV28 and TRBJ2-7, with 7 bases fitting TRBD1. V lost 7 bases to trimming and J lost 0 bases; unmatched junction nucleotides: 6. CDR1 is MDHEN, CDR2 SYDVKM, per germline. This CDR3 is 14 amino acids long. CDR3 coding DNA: TGTGCCAGCACCGAAGGGGGCAGCTCCTACGAGCAGTACTTC. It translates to CASTEGGSSYEQYF.